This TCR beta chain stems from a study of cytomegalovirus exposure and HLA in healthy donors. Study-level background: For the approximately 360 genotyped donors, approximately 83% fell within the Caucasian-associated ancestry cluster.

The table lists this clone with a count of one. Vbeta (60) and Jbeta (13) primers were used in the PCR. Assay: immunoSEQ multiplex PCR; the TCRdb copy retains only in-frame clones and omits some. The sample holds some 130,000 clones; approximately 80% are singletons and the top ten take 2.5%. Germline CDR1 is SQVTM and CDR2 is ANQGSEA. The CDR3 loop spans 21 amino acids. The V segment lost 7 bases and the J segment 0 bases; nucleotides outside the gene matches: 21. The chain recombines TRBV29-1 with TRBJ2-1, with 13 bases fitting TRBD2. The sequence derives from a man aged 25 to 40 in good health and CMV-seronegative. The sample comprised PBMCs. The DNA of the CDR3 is TGCAGCGGGACAGGGGCCCTCATAGGACTAGCGGGAGAGCGCTCCTACAATGAGCAGTTCTTC. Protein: CSGTGALIGLAGERSYNEQFF.